What follows are 4 T cell receptor beta chains derived from one specimen sequenced in a study of T cell repertoires in cytomegalovirus infection. Their specific antigens are unknown. TCRdb itself ran the reads through MiXCR, one entry per CDR3 protein. The data contain some 320,000 distinct CDR3 sequences, 25% to 30% of them singletons. The sample was cultured PBMCs, taken from culture after CMV antigen stimulation. Receptor source: a human donor in good health (CMV status not recorded). Some clones in this sample may be carry-over from other donors' samples.

The chain has TRBV7-6 and TRBJ1-6; D not resolved. Per germline, CDR1 SGHVS and CDR2 FNYEAQ. The CDR3 contains 13 residues. The V end lost 5 bases, the J end lost 9 bases, and 11 bases lay between the germline ends. This chain's CDR3 is CASSQTLGSPLHF. CDR3 nucleotides: TGTGCCAGCAGCCAGACCCTCGGTTCACCCCTCCACTTT.

The sample holds a few counts of this clonotype. The rearrangement joins TRBV6-2 or TRBV6-3 to TRBJ1-5; the match to TRBD1 covers 10 bases. Germline CDR1 MNHEY, CDR2 SVGEGT. This CDR3 region has 16 residues. The V gene end was trimmed by 6 bases and the J gene end by 5 bases; junction bases not matched to a gene: 10. The CDR3 region is CASRPHGTGVDQPQHF. CDR3 DNA: TGTGCCAGCAGGCCCCACGGGACAGGGGTTGATCAGCCCCAGCATTTT.

The V gene is TRBV7-8, the J gene TRBJ1-2; D gene ambiguous. The CDR3 is 14 residues long. Trimming pared 2 bases from V and 3 bases from J, leaving 10 bases between. Germline assignment: CDR1 SGHVS and CDR2 FQNEAQ. Written as DNA, the CDR3 is TGTGCCAGCAGCTTAAGGGATGAGGACTATGGCTACACCTTC. Its protein is CASSLRDEDYGYTF.

This clonotype was seen only a few times. This sequence joins TRBV18 and TRBJ1-2, with D possibly TRBD1 on 6 matching bases. CDR1 and CDR2 (germline): KGHSH, LQKENI. V was trimmed by 2 bases and J by 4 bases, leaving 23 bases between them. The CDR3 has 18 residues. The CDR3, as DNA: TGTGCCAGCTCACCATCCCCCCCAAACAGGGCAACAGGCTATGGCTACACCTTC. Protein: CASSPSPPNRATGYGYTF.